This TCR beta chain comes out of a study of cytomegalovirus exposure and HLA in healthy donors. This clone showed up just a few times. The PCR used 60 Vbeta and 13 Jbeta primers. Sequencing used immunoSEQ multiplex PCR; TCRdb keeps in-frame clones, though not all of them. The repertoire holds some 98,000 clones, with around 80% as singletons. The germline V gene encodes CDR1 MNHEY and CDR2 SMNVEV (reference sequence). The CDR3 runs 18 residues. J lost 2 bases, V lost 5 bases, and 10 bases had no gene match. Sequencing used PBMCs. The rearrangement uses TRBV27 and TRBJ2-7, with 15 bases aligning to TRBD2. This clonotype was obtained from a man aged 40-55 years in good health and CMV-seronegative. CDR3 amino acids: CASSPDPRTSGGAYEQYF. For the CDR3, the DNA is TGTGCCAGCAGTCCCGACCCCAGGACTAGCGGGGGGGCCTACGAGCAGTACTTC.